This TCR beta chain emerged from a study of response to subunit inactivated influenza vaccine. Study results and limitations: A suggestion made by the authors is that each seasonal influenza vaccination recruits few new T cells.

There are a few counts of this clonotype. Its target is unknown. TCRdb redid the calling of the RT-PCR reads with MiXCR, one entry per CDR3 protein. The sample has roughly 500,000 distinct CDR3 sequences; about 15% are singletons. The CDR3 contains 14 residues. Between the trimmed V and J ends, which lost 6 bases and 7 bases, there was a span of 16 bases. CDR1 and CDR2 from the germline V gene are MNHNS and SASEGT. The rearrangement uses TRBV6-1 and TRBJ2-4; tentatively, D is TRBD2 (5 bases). The sequence came from a man aged 50 to 69 who received an inactivated influenza vaccine. The source material was CD4+ T cells sorted from PBMCs, sampled roughly 24 months after vaccination. The CDR3 DNA reads as TGTGCCAGCAGGCCGTGGGGAGTGGGGAACATTCAGTACTTC. Amino acids: CASRPWGVGNIQYF.